This paragraph covers one TCR beta chain sequence. The specificity of this receptor is unknown. It has no much larger one-base neighbor in the sample; base qualities were not kept. PBMCs were isolated by Ficoll-Paque density gradient centrifugation. Sequencer: Illumina NovaSeq 6000. TCRalpha and TCRbeta cDNA libraries were constructed by 5'RACE with constant-segment primers, with sample barcodes and unique molecular identifiers being introduced. RNA was extracted from every sample with Trizol reagent. Amplification of the libraries took two PCR steps, and the second step added a second sample barcode plus Illumina TruSeq adapters. Sequencing of the libraries was done on an Illumina NovaSeq, producing 2 x 150 bp paired-end reads. The original pipeline was this. Reads were demultiplexed and collapsed into UMI-guided consensus sequences with migec v1.2.7. Using mixcr v2.1.11, UMI consensuses were aligned to TRA and TRB V and J templates and then assembled into clonotypes. A clonotype was counted as expanded or contracted only when both edgeR and NoisET called the clonotype significant, with the noise models trained on biological replicates. For edgeR calls, the cutoffs were a false discovery rate-adjusted p below 0.01 and a log2 fold-change threshold of 1. As an exploratory analysis of dynamics, max-normalized trajectories of the 1000 most abundant clonotypes were examined with PCA combined with hierarchical clustering. The CD4 or CD8 phenotype of responding clones was assigned using the separately sequenced CD4+ and CD8+ repertoires. TCRdb cleaned the public reads at Q25 with fastp, built clones with MiXCR and kept in-frame beta chains. Identical CDR3 proteins give one entry, which carries the most common genes and DNA. TCRdb, rather than the study authors, made the V and J calls. The sample table contains about 350,000 distinct CDR3 sequences; only one count was recorded for approximately 13% of them. Jointly, the top ten make up 22% of the sample.

The data belong to a study of T-cell memory formation after mild COVID-19 (dated by TCRdb to the early 2020s). In terms of the full investigation: TCR sequence clusters from the two donors were largely donor specific. In a couple of donors, T-cell clones that expanded and contracted after mild COVID-19 were tracked by sequencing TCRalpha and TCRbeta repertoires over time. Two young, previously healthy adult volunteers, one female and one male, were included in the cohort.

General findings and caveats noted by the study authors: Clones that contracted from day 15 to 85 showed balanced CD4/CD8 phenotypes, whereas a second wave of clones that expanded from day 15 to 37 leaned towards CD4+. The study covered only a couple of mild cases, and larger cohorts including severe cases with pre-infection samples were considered necessary. The detection of some responding clones in pre-infection memory suggests that pre-existing cross-reactive memory T cells joined the SARS-CoV-2 response. Contracting CD4+ clones turned up mainly in the CM and EM memory subsets, whereas EMRA was where CD8+ clones were enriched. SARS-CoV-2 specificity was not confirmed for the second-wave clones peaking on day 37.

The germline V gene specifies LGHNT as CDR1 and FRNRAP as CDR2. Clipping removes 6 bases from V and 2 bases from J, with 10 as the unmatched junction base count. The CDR3 runs 16 amino acids, cysteine and phenylalanine included. Just CDR3 DNA is preserved here, 48 bases in frame from base 1. In this chain, TRBV12-5 is recombined with TRBJ2-1, and TRBD2 aligns with 7 junction nucleotides. The sample consisted of PBMCs or a T cell subset sorted from them (not recorded which). The TCR sequence derives from a man between 18 and 35 years old who had mild COVID-19 (a few samples of this study predate the infection). The sample titles of this study are shuffled in the database, so cell type and time point are left out; the donor was told from shared clones. The CDR3 in this case is CASGAPVAGAYNEQFF. The nucleotides are TGTGCTAGTGGCGCCCCTGTGGCGGGGGCCTACAATGAGCAGTTCTTC. Full variable domain (CDR3 extended with the reference TRBV12-5 and TRBJ2-1 proteins): DARVTQTPRHKVTEMGQEVTMRCQPILGHNTVFWYRQTMMQGLELLAYFRNRAPLDDSGMPKDRFSAEMPDATLATLKIQPSEPRDSAVYFCASGAPVAGAYNEQFFGPGTRLTVL.